A single sample is the source of the 28 T cell receptor beta chains below, sequenced in a study of molecular identifiers for immune sequencing clone quantification. A single record per CDR3 protein comes from TCRdb applying MiXCR to the PCR reads. The data show approximately 500,000 distinct CDR3 sequences, about a fifth seen once. Sequencing used naive CD8+ T cells from blood, with Jurkat cell RNA spiked in. Subset described: FACS-sorted CD8+CD4-CCR7+CD45RA+ naive T cells. The receptor source for this set is a human donor in good health. Some libraries in this study had Jurkat cell RNA spiked in.

Worth noting for this clonotype: The conserved phenylalanine or tryptophan is not found at the CDR3 terminus, so this likely reflects a read error. This chain links TRBV5-6 with TRBJ2-7, with D possibly being TRBD1 (6 bases). The CDR3 has 15 amino acids. CDR1 and CDR2 (germline): SGHDT, YYEEEE. Deletions cut 3 bases from V and 5 bases from J, with 18 bases between. CDR3 sequence: CASSSARRGRDEQYL. The DNA for the CDR3 is TGTGCCAGCAGCTCGGCTCGCAGGGGTCGCGACGAGCAGTACCTC.

The V and J genes are TRBV19 and TRBJ2-7, with 10 bases identical to TRBD1. After removal of 11 bases from V and 5 bases from J, the junction contained 9 bases not matched to a gene. CDR3 length: 13 residues. From germline, CDR1 is LNHDA and CDR2 SQIVND (reference sequence). The CDR3 sequence is CAGSWGQGNEQYF. Here the CDR3 DNA reads TGTGCCGGTTCATGGGGACAGGGGAACGAGCAGTACTTC.

V is TRBV24-1 and J is TRBJ2-1, with D possibly TRBD2 on 7 matching bases. CDR1 is KGHDR, CDR2 SFDVKD, per germline. V gave up 9 bases and J gave up 8 bases, with 16 bases separating them. There are 13 residues in the CDR3. CDR3 sequence reads: CATPGGLRDEQFF. CDR3 coding DNA: TGTGCCACCCCCGGGGGGCTTAGGGATGAGCAGTTCTTC.

About this clonotype: A much larger clone differs from this one at a single base, so this may be a read error. V is TRBV13 and J is TRBJ2-3; D tentatively fits TRBD1 or TRBD2 (5 bases each). Germline V gene data show CDR1 as PRHDT and CDR2 as FYEKMQ (reference sequence). The CDR3 is 17 residues long. The V gene lost 3 bases and the J gene lost 6 bases, with 22 bases spanning the gap. CDR3 bases: TGTGCCAGCAGCTTCCTTTCCGGGACCTCCAGTTCCGATACGCAGTATTTT. Translation: CASSFLSGTSSSDTQYF.

The rearrangement links TRBV6-5 to TRBJ2-4; 7 nucleotides match TRBD1. The CDR3 totals 13 residues. V trimming: 11 bases; J trimming: 8 bases; junction bases outside the gene matches: 12. The germline V gene encodes CDR1 MNHEY and CDR2 SVGAGI. CDR3 residues: CAGTGNRGYIQYF. Written as DNA, the CDR3 is TGTGCCGGCACTGGGAACAGGGGATACATTCAGTACTTC.

There are a few counts of this clonotype. CDR3 loop: CSARELALGVYEQYF. The CDR3 coding sequence is TGCAGTGCTAGAGAACTAGCGTTAGGTGTCTACGAGCAGTACTTC. The V gene is TRBV20-1, the J gene TRBJ2-7, with 7 bases that match TRBD2. CDR1 is DFQATT, CDR2 SNEGSKA, per germline (reference sequence). The CDR3 extends over 15 amino acids. Trimming at V came to 0 bases and at J to 3 bases, leaving 8 bases not matched to a gene.

This clonotype was found many times. The rearrangement uses TRBV4-3 and TRBJ1-1; D not resolved. CDR3 size: 15 residues. Trimming left V 1 base short and J 0 bases short, with 9 bases between. Germline-derived CDR1 and CDR2 are LGHNA and YSLEER. The CDR3 DNA sequence: TGCGCCAGCAGCCAAGGAAAGACCCTGAACACTGAAGCTTTCTTT. Translated: CASSQGKTLNTEAFF.

This clonotype showed up just a few times. V gene TRBV20-1 combines with J gene TRBJ2-2; perhaps TRBD2 as D (6 bases). Germline V CDR1 and CDR2: DFQATT, SNEGSKA (reference sequence). This CDR3 has 15 amino acids. V lost 1 base to trimming and J lost 4 bases, with 13 bases between them. The CDR3 spells CSARGGWDSTGELFF. The CDR3 DNA sequence: TGCAGTGCTAGAGGGGGGTGGGACTCCACCGGGGAGCTGTTTTTT.

In its sample, this clonotype was seen many times. The chain joins TRBV29-1 to TRBJ2-7; no clear D gene. Trimming cost V 4 bases and J 6 bases, with 13 bases left between them. The CDR3 runs 12 residues. The germline gives CDR1 SQVTM, CDR2 ANQGSEA. CDR3 nucleotide sequence: TGCAGCGTTGCGGTAACGTCTGGCGAGCAGTACTTC. Protein product: CSVAVTSGEQYF.

This clonotype was recorded at least ten times. J is TRBJ1-1 and V is TRBV27; possible D gene TRBD1, 5 bases. The CDR3 consists of 14 residues. V was pared by 2 bases and J by 5 bases, with 12 bases between. Germline assignment: CDR1 MNHEY and CDR2 SMNVEV (reference sequence). The CDR3 DNA is TGTGCCAGCAGTTTAGCAGGGCTGTGGACTGAAGCTTTCTTT. Translating it yields CASSLAGLWTEAFF.

About this clonotype: Just one base apart from a much larger clone, this may be a read error. V is TRBV3-1 and J is TRBJ1-5; D gene unclear. CDR3 length: 14 amino acids. CDR1 LGHDT and CDR2 YNNKEL come from the germline V gene (reference sequence). The CDR3 loop is CASGQDPGFKPQHF. The CDR3 DNA follows: TGTGCCAGCGGCCAAGATCCGGGGTTTAAGCCCCAGCATTTT.

The chain couples TRBV3-1 to TRBJ2-2, with D unclear. Per the germline V gene, CDR1 is LGHDT and CDR2 is YNNKEL (reference sequence). V shed 4 bases and J shed 4 bases, with 19 bases lying between them. The CDR3 has 17 amino acids. CDR3 in amino acids: CASSPGVALGITGELFF. DNA for the CDR3: TGTGCCAGCAGCCCCGGTGTGGCATTAGGAATCACCGGGGAGCTGTTTTTT.

This clonotype was detected only a few times. This chain joins TRBV6-1 and TRBJ2-5, with TRBD2 matching over 7 bases. Germline CDR1 reads MNHNS; CDR2 reads SASEGT. With 3 bases clipped from V and 4 bases from J, the junction kept 8 bases outside the gene matches. This CDR3 has 15 residues. CDR3 sequence (DNA): TGTGCCAGCAGTGATAGCGGGTTATGGGGAGAGACCCAGTACTTC. This gives the protein CASSDSGLWGETQYF.

Worth noting for this clonotype: Since a much larger clone is just one base distant, this may be a read error. J is TRBJ2-3 and V is TRBV6-5; no definite D call. The DNA end is more similar to TRBJ1-5, so the J call may be wrong. This CDR3 contains 15 residues. The germline CDR1 and CDR2 sequences are MNHEY and SVGAGI. The CDR3: CASSYSGQRTDTQHF. The DNA of the CDR3 is TGTGCCAGCAGTTACTCGGGTCAGCGTACAGATACGCAGCATTTT.

The V and J genes are TRBV5-6 and TRBJ1-2; 9 bases match TRBD1. V shed 2 bases and J 4 bases; nucleotides not matched to a gene: 12. The CDR3 runs to 17 residues. CDR1 is SGHDT, CDR2 YYEEEE, per germline. The CDR3 sequence is CASSFSAGTGKGYGYTF. The CDR3 DNA is TGTGCCAGCAGCTTTTCGGCCGGGACAGGGAAAGGCTATGGCTACACCTTC.

The rearrangement joins TRBV4-2 to TRBJ1-1, with D unresolved. In germline, CDR1 is LGHNA, CDR2 YNFKEQ. Trimming left V 3 bases short and J 4 bases short, with 21 bases between. The CDR3 has 17 amino acids. The CDR3: CASSQDSGSPRGTEAFF. The CDR3 DNA reads TGTGCCAGCAGCCAGGATTCCGGGTCCCCGCGGGGCACTGAAGCTTTCTTT.

This clonotype was found many times. The chain joins TRBV29-1 to TRBJ2-3, with D possibly TRBD2 on 5 matching bases. CDR3 size: 11 residues. Per the germline V gene, CDR1 is SQVTM and CDR2 is ANQGSEA. V was clipped by 6 bases and J by 3 bases, with 7 bases between them. The DNA of the CDR3 is TGCAGCGTACTAGAGACAGATACGCAGTATTTT. Encoded protein: CSVLETDTQYF.

Concerning this clonotype: The junction departs from germline at one end; a sequencing error may be responsible. The J gene is TRBJ2-3, the V gene TRBV6-5; 7 bases align to TRBD2. The CDR3 has 16 amino acids. Germline V gene sequence: CDR1 MNHEY, CDR2 SVGAGI. The CDR3 nucleotides read TGTGCCAGCAGTTACTGGGCGGGGGATCCCACAGATATGCAGTATTTT. This sequence encodes CASSYWAGDPTDMQYF.

This clonotype has just one count. A much larger clone lies one base from this, so it may be a read error. The chain uses TRBV7-9 and TRBJ2-3, with 11 bases aligning to TRBD2. From germline, CDR1 is SEHNR and CDR2 FQNEAQ (reference sequence). There are 16 residues in the CDR3. This CDR3 is CAGSLVPSGGTDTQYF. For the CDR3, the DNA is TGTGCCGGCAGCTTAGTCCCTAGCGGGGGGACAGATACGCAGTATTTT.

The rearrangement links TRBV7-9 to TRBJ1-5, with D perhaps matching TRBD1 (6 bases). Germline V gene data show CDR1 as SEHNR and CDR2 as FQNEAQ (reference sequence). The CDR3 extends over 14 amino acids. Trimming cost V 5 bases and J 7 bases, with 15 bases left between them. The CDR3 coding sequence is TGTGCCAGCAGCGCGGGGGGCCGGGCGCAGCCCCAGCATTTT. Translated, it gives CASSAGGRAQPQHF.

The chain joins TRBV6-5 to TRBJ2-2, with D possibly being TRBD2 (5 bases). Trimming removed 0 bases at V and 7 bases at J, with 6 bases between. Germline V gene data show CDR1 as MNHEY and CDR2 as SVGAGI. This CDR3 spans 13 amino acids. The CDR3 is CASSYSAGGELFF. CDR3 nucleotides: TGTGCCAGCAGTTACTCGGCGGGCGGGGAGCTGTTTTTT.

The chain has TRBV12-3 or TRBV12-4 and TRBJ2-5, with D perhaps TRBD2 (5 bases). The CDR3 spans 13 residues. Trimming left V 5 bases short and J 2 bases short, with 9 bases between. CDR3 in amino acids: CASSGLGQETQYF. CDR3 bases: TGTGCCAGCAGTGGACTGGGTCAAGAGACCCAGTACTTC.

This clonotype was seen only a few times. The chain employs TRBV27 and TRBJ1-5; D not resolved. The CDR3 runs 13 residues. CDR1 and CDR2 (germline): MNHEY, SMNVEV (reference sequence). Trimming left V 0 bases short and J 4 bases short, with 4 bases between. CDR3 in DNA: TGTGCCAGCAGTTTATCGATTAATCAGCCCCAGCATTTT. It translates to CASSLSINQPQHF.

The table lists this clonotype with a few counts. The chain couples TRBV2 to TRBJ2-7; perhaps D is TRBD1 or TRBD2 (5 bases each). CDR3 length: 15 residues. Trimming removed 7 bases from V and 2 bases from J, with 18 bases in between. Germline V lookup: CDR1 SNHLY, CDR2 FYNNEI. The CDR3 here is CASKEWDGHPYEQYF. Here the CDR3 DNA reads TGTGCCAGCAAGGAATGGGACGGGCACCCCTACGAGCAGTACTTC.

Concerning this clonotype: A read error is likely, as this CDR3 ends without the conserved phenylalanine or tryptophan. The chain recombines TRBV12-3 or TRBV12-4 with TRBJ2-3, with D unclear. Trimming took 5 bases from V and 0 from J, leaving 12 bases between them. The CDR3 runs to 15 residues. The CDR3 DNA is TGTGCCAGCAGTGTCGACATGACTAGCACAGATACGCAGTATCTT. Translating gives CASSVDMTSTDTQYL.

This clonotype came up a few times. This chain joins TRBV6-5 and TRBJ2-1; D possibly corresponds to TRBD2 (5 bases). Trimming shortened V by 4 bases and J by 9 bases, and 25 bases separated the two germline ends. This CDR3 contains 17 residues. Germline CDR1 is MNHEY and CDR2 is SVGAGI. CDR3 amino acids: CASSFHPGYTGSGEQFF. In DNA, the CDR3 is TGTGCCAGCAGTTTTCACCCGGGATATACTGGAAGCGGTGAGCAGTTCTTC.

This clonotype was counted at least ten times. The chain has TRBV4-2 and TRBJ2-3; TRBD2 agrees at 13 bases. The V and J ends lost 2 bases and 1 base, in that order; junction bases with no gene match: 3. Germline CDR1 LGHNA, CDR2 YNFKEQ. The CDR3 runs 17 residues. CDR3 amino acids: CASSQNGLAGGTDTQYF. CDR3 sequence (DNA): TGTGCCAGCAGCCAAAATGGACTAGCGGGAGGCACAGATACGCAGTATTTT.

There are a few counts of this clonotype. The J gene is TRBJ2-4, the V gene TRBV12-3 or TRBV12-4, with 7 bases identical to TRBD1. The V gene end was trimmed by 3 bases and the J gene end by 8 bases; junction bases not matched to a gene: 13. The CDR3 is 16 amino acids. For the CDR3, the DNA is TGTGCCAGCAGTTTGGGTCAGGGGGACGAGGAGGACATTCAGTACTTC. Its translation is CASSLGQGDEEDIQYF.